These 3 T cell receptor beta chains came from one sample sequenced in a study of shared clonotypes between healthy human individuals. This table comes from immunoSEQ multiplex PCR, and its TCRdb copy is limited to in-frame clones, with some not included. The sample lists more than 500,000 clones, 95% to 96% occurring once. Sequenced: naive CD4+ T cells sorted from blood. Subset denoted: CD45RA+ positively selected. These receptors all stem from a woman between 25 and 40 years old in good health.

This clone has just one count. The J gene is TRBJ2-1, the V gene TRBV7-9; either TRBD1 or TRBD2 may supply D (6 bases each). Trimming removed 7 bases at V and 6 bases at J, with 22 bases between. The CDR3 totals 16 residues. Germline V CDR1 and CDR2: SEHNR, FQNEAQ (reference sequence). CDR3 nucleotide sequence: TGTGCCAGCACCCCCTCGGGGGCTAGCGATATCAATGAGCAGTTCTTC. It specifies CASTPSGASDINEQFF. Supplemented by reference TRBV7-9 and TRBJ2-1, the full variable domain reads DTGVSQNPRHKITKRGQNVTFRCDPISEHNRLYWYRQTLGQGPEFLTYFQNEAQLEKSRLLSDRFSAERPKGSFSTLEIQRTEQGDSAMYLCASTPSGASDINEQFFGPGTRLTVL.

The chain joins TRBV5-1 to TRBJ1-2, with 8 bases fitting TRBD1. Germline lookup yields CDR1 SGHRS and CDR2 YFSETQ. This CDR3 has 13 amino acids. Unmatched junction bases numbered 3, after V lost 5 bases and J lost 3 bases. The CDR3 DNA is TGCGCCAGCAGGACAGGGGTCGACTATGGCTACACCTTC. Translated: CASRTGVDYGYTF.

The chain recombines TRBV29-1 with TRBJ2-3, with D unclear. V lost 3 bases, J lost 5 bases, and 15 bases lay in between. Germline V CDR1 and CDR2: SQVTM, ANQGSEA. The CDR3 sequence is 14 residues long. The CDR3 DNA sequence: TGCAGCGTTGATCATGGACCTACCAGAGATACGCAGTATTTT. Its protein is CSVDHGPTRDTQYF.